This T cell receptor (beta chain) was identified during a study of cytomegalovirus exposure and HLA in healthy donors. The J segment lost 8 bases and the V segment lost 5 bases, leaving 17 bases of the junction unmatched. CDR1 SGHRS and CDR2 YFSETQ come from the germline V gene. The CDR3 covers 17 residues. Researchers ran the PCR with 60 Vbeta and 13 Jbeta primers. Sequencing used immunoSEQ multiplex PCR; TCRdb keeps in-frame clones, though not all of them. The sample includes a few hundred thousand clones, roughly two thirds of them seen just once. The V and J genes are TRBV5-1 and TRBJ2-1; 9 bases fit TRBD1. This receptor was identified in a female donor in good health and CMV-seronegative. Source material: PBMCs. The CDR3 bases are TGCGCCAGCAGGGTGGGGACAGGGTCCCTCGCTTCGGATGAGCAGTTCTTC. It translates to CASRVGTGSLASDEQFF.